This paragraph covers one TCR beta chain sequence. Antigen unknown. This entry belongs to a study of vaccination effects on CD4 cells after COVID-19. Study context: After the second dose, samples were taken at median day 72. The study, taken as a whole, reports: Small numbers of convalescent patients limited the study. It also lacked early post-infection timepoints. Late in the post-vaccination period, infection-induced and vaccine-induced clones underwent marked clonal contraction.

Prior to sequencing, the ViraFEST assay stimulated PBMC with viral peptide pools, which expanded the antigen-specific CD4+ T cells. Isolating CD4+ T cells followed about 11 days of culture. Of the BNT162b2 and mRNA-1273 vaccines, participants received two doses of one or the other. A half-volume exchange with IL-2 medium occurred on days 3 and 7. V lost 4 bases, J lost 10 bases, and 10 bases stayed unmatched. Germline CDR1 and CDR2: SGHTA and FQGNSA. CDR3 length: 14 residues. Repertoires were generated with immunoSEQ multiplex PCR, while TCRdb's copy carries only in-frame clones and drops some. The sample has 67,000 or so clones; about 80% are singletons.

Sequencing used CD4+ T cells from PBMCs cultured with HCoV-229E spike peptides, obtained after COVID-19 vaccination. The genes are TRBV7-2 and TRBJ1-1; TRBD1 matches at 9 bases. This TCR came from a human donor who received a COVID-19 vaccine. The CDR3 region has the DNA TGTGCCAGCAGCTATATTGGACAGGGGAAGGGAGCTTTCTTT. Amino acids: CASSYIGQGKGAFF.